The rows below give T cell receptor beta chains drawn from one sample of a study of identical twins. TCRdb ran MiXCR on the 5' RACE reads and lists one entry per CDR3 protein. The sample records 500,000 or so distinct CDR3 sequences, 22% being singletons. The same data also contributed to another study, on T cells expressing NK-cell markers.

Sequenced sample: CD4+ T cells sorted from blood. The source of these receptors is a woman younger than 35 in good health. CDR3s include the opening cysteine and the closing phenylalanine or tryptophan. Fields, in order: J gene, D gene, V gene, clone size, CDR3 DNA, CDR3 protein. D genes are given only for firm matches. The size entry is marked missing in some rows and otherwise reads once, few, many or a size class.

TRBJ2-1 | NA | TRBV20-1 | NA | TGCAGTGCTAGTGCTGGTTCCTACAATGAGCAGTTCTTC | CSASAGSYNEQFF
TRBJ1-3 | NA | TRBV7-9 | NA | TGTGCCAGCAGCTTAGGCGGCATGACGACTGGAAACACCATATATTTT | CASSLGGMTTGNTIYF
TRBJ2-7 | NA | TRBV20-1 | NA | TGCAGTGCTAGACTCGGCAGCTCCTACGAGCAGTACTTC | CSARLGSSYEQYF
TRBJ1-5 | NA | TRBV7-6 | NA | TGTGCCAGCAGCTTAGGGCCGGGGGACAATCAGCCCCAGCATTTT | CASSLGPGDNQPQHF
TRBJ2-7 | NA | TRBV27 | few | TGTGCCAGCAAAGCGGCGGCCTCCTACGAGCAGTACTTC | CASKAAASYEQYF
TRBJ1-1 | NA | TRBV20-1 | once | TGCAGTGCTAGTCCCGCCCTGAACACTGAAGCTTTCTTT | CSASPALNTEAFF
TRBJ2-7 | NA | TRBV24-1 | few | TGTGCCACCAGTGATCGCTCTGGAGAGCAGTACTTC | CATSDRSGEQYF
TRBJ2-3 | NA | TRBV6-5 | NA | TGTGCCAGCAGTTACTCTGCAGGGTTGACAGATACGCAGTATTTT | CASSYSAGLTDTQYF
TRBJ1-2 | NA | TRBV14 | NA | TGTGCCAGCAGCCGGGGAGACAGGTTGGGGTATGGCTACACCTTC | CASSRGDRLGYGYTF
TRBJ1-2 | TRBD1 | TRBV5-1 | few | TGCGCCAGCAGCTTGGAAGGACAGGGAAACTATGGCTACACCTTC | CASSLEGQGNYGYTF
TRBJ2-1 | TRBD2 | TRBV5-5 | few | TGTGCCAGCAGCTTGAGTAACCCTAGCGGGAGTTCCTACAATGAGCAGTTCTTC | CASSLSNPSGSSYNEQFF
TRBJ1-1 | NA | TRBV9 | many | TGTGCCAGCAGCCCCAACTTAGGGGGAACTGAAGCTTTCTTT | CASSPNLGGTEAFF
TRBJ1-2 | NA | TRBV20-1 | NA | TGCAGTGCCGCACCACGAACTGGCTACACCTTC | CSAAPRTGYTF
TRBJ2-3 | NA | TRBV5-6 | few | TGTGCCAGCAGCTTGTACAGCAGCACAGATACGCAGTATTTT | CASSLYSSTDTQYF
TRBJ2-7 | NA | TRBV4-2 | NA | TGTGCCAGCAGCCAAGTGGAACTCACAGGCTCCCACGAGCAGTACTTC | CASSQVELTGSHEQYF
TRBJ2-7 | NA | TRBV3-1 | many | TGTGCCAGCAGCCATCGAGGCTACGAGCAGTACTTC | CASSHRGYEQYF
TRBJ2-7 | NA | TRBV12-3/TRBV12-4 | few | TGTGCCAGCACCGCCGGGACTTACTCCTACGAGCAGTACTTC | CASTAGTYSYEQYF
TRBJ1-5 | NA | TRBV7-7 | few | TGTGCTAGCAGCTTAAAGGAGGGGGGTGGCAATCAGCCCCAGCATTTT | CASSLKEGGGNQPQHF
TRBJ2-1 | NA | TRBV6-5 | NA | TGTGCCAGCAGTTACGGAGGGACGGGGGTTTACAATGAGCAGTTCTTC | CASSYGGTGVYNEQFF
TRBJ1-1 | NA | TRBV6-5 | NA | TGTGCCAGCAGTAACGGACGGGACACTGAAGCTTTCTTT | CASSNGRDTEAFF
TRBJ2-3 | TRBD2 | TRBV7-9 | NA | TGTGCCAGCAGCTTAGGAGCGGGGGTCGAAGATACGCAGTATTTT | CASSLGAGVEDTQYF
TRBJ1-2 | NA | TRBV10-3 | NA | TGTGCCATTAAACCCTCCGTCGGGGGCTACACCTTC | CAIKPSVGGYTF
TRBJ1-5 | TRBD1 | TRBV20-1 | NA | TGCAGTGCTAGAACGGATCAGGGGGGAAGCAATCAGCCCCAGCATTTT | CSARTDQGGSNQPQHF
TRBJ2-5 | TRBD2 | TRBV20-1 | many | TGCAGTGCCCCCGGCGGGGGGGGGCAAGAGACCCAGTACTTC | CSAPGGGGQETQYF
TRBJ2-3 | NA | TRBV5-1 | NA | TGCGCCAGCAGCTTGGGGTTTAGGGACATAGATACGCAGTATTTT | CASSLGFRDIDTQYF
TRBJ2-1 | NA | TRBV11-2 | few | TGTGCCAGCAGCGCCGGGACCCCCGTGCTCTTC | CASSAGTPVLF
TRBJ2-7 | TRBD1 | TRBV7-9 | NA | TGTGCCAGCAGCCGAACCGGGACAGTATCCTACGAGCAGTACTTC | CASSRTGTVSYEQYF
TRBJ1-6 | NA | TRBV6-1 | few | TGTGCCAGCGGGGGAGGTTATAATTCACCCCTCCACTTT | CASGGGYNSPLHF
TRBJ1-1 | NA | TRBV7-8 | few | TGTGCCAGCAGCAAGACGGCCCAGAACACTGAAGCTTTCTTT | CASSKTAQNTEAFF
TRBJ1-5 | NA | TRBV5-6 | NA | TGTGCCAGCACCATGGGCCGGTCTAATCAGCCCCAGCATTTT | CASTMGRSNQPQHF
TRBJ2-1 | TRBD2 | TRBV6-2/TRBV6-3 | few | TGTGCCAGCAGCCGAACTAGCGGGGGCCACTCCTACAATGAGCAGTTCTTC | CASSRTSGGHSYNEQFF
TRBJ1-5 | NA | TRBV5-1 | many | TGCGCCAGCAGACGAGATAGCAATCAGCCCCAGCATTTT | CASRRDSNQPQHF
TRBJ2-7 | NA | TRBV20-1 | NA | TGCAGTGCTAGAACGGTGCTACAGGACGAGCAGTACTTC | CSARTVLQDEQYF
TRBJ2-1 | TRBD1 | TRBV11-2 | few | TGTGCCAGCAGCCCAACGACAGGGGGGTACAATGAGCAGTTCTTC | CASSPTTGGYNEQFF